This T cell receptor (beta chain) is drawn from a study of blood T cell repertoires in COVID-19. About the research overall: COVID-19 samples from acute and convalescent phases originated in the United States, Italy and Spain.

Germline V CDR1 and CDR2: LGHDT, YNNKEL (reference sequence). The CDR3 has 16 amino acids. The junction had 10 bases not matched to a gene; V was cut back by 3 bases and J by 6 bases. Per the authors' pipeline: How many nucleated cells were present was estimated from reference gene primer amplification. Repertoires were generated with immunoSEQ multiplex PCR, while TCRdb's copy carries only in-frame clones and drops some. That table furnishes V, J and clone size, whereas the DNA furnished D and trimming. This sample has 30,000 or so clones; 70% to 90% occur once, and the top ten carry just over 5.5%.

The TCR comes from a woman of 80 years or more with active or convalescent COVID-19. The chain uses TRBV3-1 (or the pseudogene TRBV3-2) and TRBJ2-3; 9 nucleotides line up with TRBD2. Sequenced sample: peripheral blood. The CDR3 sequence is CASSHESGGPTDTQYF. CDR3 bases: TGTGCCAGCAGCCATGAAAGCGGGGGGCCTACCGATACGCAGTATTTT.